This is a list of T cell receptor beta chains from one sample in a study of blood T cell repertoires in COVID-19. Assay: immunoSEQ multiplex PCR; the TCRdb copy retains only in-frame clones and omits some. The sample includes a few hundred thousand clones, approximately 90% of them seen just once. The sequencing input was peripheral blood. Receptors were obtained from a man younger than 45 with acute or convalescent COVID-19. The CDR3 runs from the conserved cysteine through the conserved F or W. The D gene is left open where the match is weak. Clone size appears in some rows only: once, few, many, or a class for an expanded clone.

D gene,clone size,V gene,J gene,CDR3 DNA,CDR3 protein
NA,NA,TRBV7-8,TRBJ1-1,TGTGCCAGCAGCTTAAGGGTCAGGGTAAACACTGAAGCTTTCTTT,CASSLRVRVNTEAFF
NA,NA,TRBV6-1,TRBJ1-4,TGTGCCAGCAGTGAATATGTGGGAGGGAATAAAAAACTGTTTTTT,CASSEYVGGNKKLFF
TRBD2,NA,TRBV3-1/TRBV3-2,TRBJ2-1,TGTGCCAGCAGCCAAGTTGGTACTAGCGATGAGCAGTTCTTC,CASSQVGTSDEQFF
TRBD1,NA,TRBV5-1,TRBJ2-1,TGCGCCAGTGTTCCGGGACAGGCCAGCCACAATGAGCAGTTCTTC,CASVPGQASHNEQFF
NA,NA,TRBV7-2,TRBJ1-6,TGTGCCAGCAGCTTAGAACCGGGACTGGGGAATTCACCCCTCCACTTT,CASSLEPGLGNSPLHF
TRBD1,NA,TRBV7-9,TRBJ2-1,TGTGCCAGCAGCTTAGCCTTCCGGGACAGGGGTTTTAATGAGCAGTTCTTC,CASSLAFRDRGFNEQFF
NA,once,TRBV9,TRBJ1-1,TGTGCCAGCACTCTACTAGGACAGATGAACACTGAAGCTTTCTTT,CASTLLGQMNTEAFF
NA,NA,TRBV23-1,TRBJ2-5,TGCGCCAGCAGTCAGCGGGGAATAGAGACCCAGTACTTC,CASSQRGIETQYF
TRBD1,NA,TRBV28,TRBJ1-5,TGTGCCAGCAGACCGACAGGGAGAGGAGGCAATCAGCCCCAGCATTTT,CASRPTGRGGNQPQHF
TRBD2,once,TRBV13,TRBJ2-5,TGTGCCAGCAGCCTAACCTGGACTAGCGAACATCAAGAGACCCAGTACTTC,CASSLTWTSEHQETQYF